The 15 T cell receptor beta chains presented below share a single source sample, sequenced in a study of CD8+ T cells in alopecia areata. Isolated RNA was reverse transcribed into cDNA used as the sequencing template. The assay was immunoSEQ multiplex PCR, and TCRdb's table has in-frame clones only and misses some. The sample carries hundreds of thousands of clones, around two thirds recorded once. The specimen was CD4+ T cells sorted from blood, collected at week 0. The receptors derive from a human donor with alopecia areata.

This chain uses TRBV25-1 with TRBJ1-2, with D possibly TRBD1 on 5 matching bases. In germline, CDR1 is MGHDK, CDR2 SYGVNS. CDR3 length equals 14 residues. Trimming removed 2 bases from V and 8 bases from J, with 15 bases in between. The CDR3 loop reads CASSELGPLGGYTF. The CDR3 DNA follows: TGTGCCAGCAGTGAACTGGGGCCTTTAGGCGGCTACACCTTC.

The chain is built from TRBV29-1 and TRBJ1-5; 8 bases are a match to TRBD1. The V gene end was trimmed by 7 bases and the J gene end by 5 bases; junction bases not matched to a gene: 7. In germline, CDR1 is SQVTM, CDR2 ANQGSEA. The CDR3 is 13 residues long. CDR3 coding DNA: TGCAGCGCAGCAGGGACAGGTGATCAGCCCCAGCATTTT. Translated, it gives CSAAGTGDQPQHF.

For the CDR3, the DNA is TGTGCCTGGAGTCGTGCAGGGCGGGGCCAAGGGTATTTT. Amino acids: CAWSRAGRGQGYF. The rearrangement links TRBV30 to TRBJ2-3; a possible D gene is TRBD2 (6 bases). The germline gives CDR1 GTSNPN, CDR2 SVGIG (reference sequence). The CDR3 spans 13 residues. V lost 2 bases and J lost 14, with 20 bases in between.

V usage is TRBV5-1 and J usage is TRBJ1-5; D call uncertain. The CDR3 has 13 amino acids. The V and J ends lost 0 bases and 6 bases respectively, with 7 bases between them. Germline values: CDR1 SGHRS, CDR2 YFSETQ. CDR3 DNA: TGCGCCAGCAGCTTGGAATGGGGTCAGCCCCAGCATTTT. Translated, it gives CASSLEWGQPQHF.

The CDR3 DNA is TGTGCCAGCAGCGTCCTAGGGAACACTGAAGCTTTCTTT. As protein: CASSVLGNTEAFF. The chain joins TRBV9 to TRBJ1-1; D gene uncertain. The CDR3 consists of 13 residues. Trimming removed 2 bases at V and 1 base at J, with 6 bases between. Germline V gene sequence: CDR1 SGDLS, CDR2 YYNGEE.

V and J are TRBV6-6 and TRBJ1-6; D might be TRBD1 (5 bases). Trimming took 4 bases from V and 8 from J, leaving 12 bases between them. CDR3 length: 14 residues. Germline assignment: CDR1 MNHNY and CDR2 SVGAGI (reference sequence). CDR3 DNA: TGTGCCAGCAGTTCTCAGGGTGAGGATTCACCCCTCCACTTT. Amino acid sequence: CASSSQGEDSPLHF.

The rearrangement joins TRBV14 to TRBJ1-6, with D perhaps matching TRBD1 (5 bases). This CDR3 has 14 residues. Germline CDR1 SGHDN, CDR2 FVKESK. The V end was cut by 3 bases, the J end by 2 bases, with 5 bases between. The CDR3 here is CASSHRAYNSPLHF. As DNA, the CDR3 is TGTGCCAGCAGCCACAGGGCCTATAATTCACCCCTCCACTTT. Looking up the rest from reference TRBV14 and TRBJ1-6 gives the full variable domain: EAGVTQFPSHSVIEKGQTVTLRCDPISGHDNLYWYRRVMGKEIKFLLHFVKESKQDESGMPNNRFLAERTGGTYSTLKVQPAELEDSGVYFCASSHRAYNSPLHFGNGTRLTVT.

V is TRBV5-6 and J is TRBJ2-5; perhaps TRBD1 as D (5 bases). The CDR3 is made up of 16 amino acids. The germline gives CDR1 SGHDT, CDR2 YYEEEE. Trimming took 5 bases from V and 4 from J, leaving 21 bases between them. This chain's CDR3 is CASSPPMGRFRETQYF. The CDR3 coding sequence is TGTGCCAGCAGTCCACCCATGGGGCGGTTTCGAGAGACCCAGTACTTC.

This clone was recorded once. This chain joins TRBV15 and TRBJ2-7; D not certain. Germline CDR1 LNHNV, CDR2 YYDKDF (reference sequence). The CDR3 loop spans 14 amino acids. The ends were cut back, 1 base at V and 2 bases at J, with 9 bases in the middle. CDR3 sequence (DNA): TGTGCCACCAGCAGAGGGAACAGCCCCTACGAGCAGTACTTC. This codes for CATSRGNSPYEQYF.

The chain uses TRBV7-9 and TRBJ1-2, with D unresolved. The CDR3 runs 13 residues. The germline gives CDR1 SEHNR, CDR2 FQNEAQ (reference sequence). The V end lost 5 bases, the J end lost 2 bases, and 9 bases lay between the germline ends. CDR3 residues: CASSRASNYGYTF. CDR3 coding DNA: TGTGCCAGCAGCCGCGCCTCCAACTATGGCTACACCTTC.

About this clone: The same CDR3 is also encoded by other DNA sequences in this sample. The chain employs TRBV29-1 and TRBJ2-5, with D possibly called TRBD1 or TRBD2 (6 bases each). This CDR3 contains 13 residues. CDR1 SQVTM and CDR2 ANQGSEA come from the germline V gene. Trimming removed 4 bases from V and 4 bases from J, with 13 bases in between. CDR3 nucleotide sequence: TGCAGCGTTGTTCGGGGGCGGGGAGAGACCCAGTACTTC. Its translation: CSVVRGRGETQYF.

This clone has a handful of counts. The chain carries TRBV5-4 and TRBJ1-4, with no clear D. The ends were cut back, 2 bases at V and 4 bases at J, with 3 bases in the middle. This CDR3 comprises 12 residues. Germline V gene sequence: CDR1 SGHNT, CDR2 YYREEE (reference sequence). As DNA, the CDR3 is TGTGCCAGCAGCTTCCTTAATGAAAAACTGTTTTTT. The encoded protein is CASSFLNEKLFF.

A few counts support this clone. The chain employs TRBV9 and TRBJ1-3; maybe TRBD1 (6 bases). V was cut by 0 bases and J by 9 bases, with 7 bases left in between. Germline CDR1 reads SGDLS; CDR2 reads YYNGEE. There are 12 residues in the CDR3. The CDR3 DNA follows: TGTGCCAGCAGCGTAGGAGGGGGCACCATATATTTT. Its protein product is CASSVGGGTIYF.

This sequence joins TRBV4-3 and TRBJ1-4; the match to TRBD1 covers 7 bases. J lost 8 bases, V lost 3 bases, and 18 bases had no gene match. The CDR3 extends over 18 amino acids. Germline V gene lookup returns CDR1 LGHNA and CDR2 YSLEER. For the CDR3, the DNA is TGCGCCAGCAGCCATCTATCCGGACAGGACGATCCACCAGAAAAACTGTTTTTT. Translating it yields CASSHLSGQDDPPEKLFF.

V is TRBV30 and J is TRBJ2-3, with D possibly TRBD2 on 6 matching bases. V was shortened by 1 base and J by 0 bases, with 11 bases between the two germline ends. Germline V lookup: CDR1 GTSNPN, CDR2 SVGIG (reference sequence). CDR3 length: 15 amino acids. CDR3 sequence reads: CAWSDRGYSTDTQYF. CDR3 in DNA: TGTGCCTGGAGTGACCGGGGGTATAGCACAGATACGCAGTATTTT.